This T cell receptor beta chain was profiled in a study of cytomegalovirus exposure and HLA in healthy donors. Germline assignment: CDR1 GTSNPN and CDR2 SVGIG (reference sequence). This CDR3 comprises 11 residues. V dropped 5 bases and J dropped 11 bases, with 12 bases sitting between them. Both 60 Vbeta primers and 13 Jbeta primers went into the PCR. TCRdb's table, derived via immunoSEQ multiplex PCR, lists solely in-frame clones and lacks some. In the table there are 200,000 to 250,000 clones, 77% of which are singletons. In regard to this clone: Its antigen is still unknown.

General study findings and limits: A few V segments could not be told apart, such as TRBV6-2 and TRBV6-3, and were left out. Some public TCRs appeared in many individuals, while most sequences were rare.

The sequenced sample was PBMCs. The TCR sequence derives from a woman in her fifties or sixties in good health and CMV-seropositive. The chain uses TRBV30 and TRBJ1-4, with D unclear. CDR3 in DNA: TGTGCCTGGGACCGCGGGAGGAAACTGTTTTTT. Its protein is CAWDRGRKLFF. The full variable domain, completed using reference TRBV30 and TRBJ1-4, is SQTIHQWPATLVQPVGSPLSLECTVEGTSNPNLYWYRQAAGRGLQLLFYSVGIGQISSEVPQNLSASRPQDRQFILSSKKLLLSDSGFYLCAWDRGRKLFFGSGTQLSVL.